The sample holds many counts of the clone carrying this TCR beta chain. TCRdb recomputed calls from the 5' RACE reads with MiXCR, one row per CDR3 protein. This sample has tens of thousands of distinct CDR3 sequences, with around 4.5% found just once. Time point reported: sample taken at primary tumor resection. Researchers sequenced whole RNA taken from tumor, nontumor lung or frozen PBMC without sorting. The germline CDR1 and CDR2 sequences are SNHLY and FYNNEI. The V segment lost 3 bases and the J segment 3 bases; nucleotides outside the gene matches: 4. The length of the CDR3 is 15 residues. This entry is derived from a study of spatial heterogeneity in lung cancer.

This TCR was recovered from a male donor with early-stage non-small cell lung cancer. Sequenced here: PBMCs, sampled at surgery. J is TRBJ1-4 and V is TRBV2, with TRBD1 matching over 7 bases. Written as DNA, the CDR3 is TGTGCCAGCAGTGAGATACAGGGGTCTAATGAAAAACTGTTTTTT. Amino acids: CASSEIQGSNEKLFF.